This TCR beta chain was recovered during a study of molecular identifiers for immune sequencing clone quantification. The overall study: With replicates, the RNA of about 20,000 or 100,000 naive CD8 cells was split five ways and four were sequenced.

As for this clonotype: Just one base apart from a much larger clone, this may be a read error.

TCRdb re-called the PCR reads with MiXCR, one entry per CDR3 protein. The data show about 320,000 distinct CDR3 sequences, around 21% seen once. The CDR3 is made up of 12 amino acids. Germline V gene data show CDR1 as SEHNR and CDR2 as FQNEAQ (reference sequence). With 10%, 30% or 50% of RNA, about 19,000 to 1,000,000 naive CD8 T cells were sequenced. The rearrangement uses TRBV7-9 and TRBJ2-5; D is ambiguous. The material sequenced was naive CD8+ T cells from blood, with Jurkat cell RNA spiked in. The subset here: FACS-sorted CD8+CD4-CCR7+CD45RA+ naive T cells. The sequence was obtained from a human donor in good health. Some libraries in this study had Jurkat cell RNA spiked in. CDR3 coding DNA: TGTGCCAGCAGCCCGGCCCTGGAGACCCGGTACTTC. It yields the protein CASSPALETRYF.